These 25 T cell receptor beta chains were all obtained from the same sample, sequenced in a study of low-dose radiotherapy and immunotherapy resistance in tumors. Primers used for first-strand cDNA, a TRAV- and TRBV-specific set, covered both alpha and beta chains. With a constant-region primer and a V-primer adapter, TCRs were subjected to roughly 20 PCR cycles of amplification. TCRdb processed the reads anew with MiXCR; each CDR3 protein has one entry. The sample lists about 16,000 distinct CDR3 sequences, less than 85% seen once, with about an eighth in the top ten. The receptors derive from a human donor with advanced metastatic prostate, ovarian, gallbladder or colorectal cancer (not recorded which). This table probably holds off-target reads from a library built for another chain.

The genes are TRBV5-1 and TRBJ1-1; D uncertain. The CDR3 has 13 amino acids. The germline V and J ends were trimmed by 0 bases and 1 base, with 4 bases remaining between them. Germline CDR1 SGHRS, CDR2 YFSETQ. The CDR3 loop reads CASSLGANTEAFF. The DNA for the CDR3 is TGCGCCAGCAGCTTGGGGGCGAACACTGAAGCTTTCTTT.

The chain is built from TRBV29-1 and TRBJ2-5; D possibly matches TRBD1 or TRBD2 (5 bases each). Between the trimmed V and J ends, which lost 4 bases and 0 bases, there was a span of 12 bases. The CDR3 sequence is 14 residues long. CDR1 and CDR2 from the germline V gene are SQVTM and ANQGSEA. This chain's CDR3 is CSVVGRGNQETQYF. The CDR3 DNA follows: TGCAGCGTTGTCGGACGGGGCAACCAAGAGACCCAGTACTTC.

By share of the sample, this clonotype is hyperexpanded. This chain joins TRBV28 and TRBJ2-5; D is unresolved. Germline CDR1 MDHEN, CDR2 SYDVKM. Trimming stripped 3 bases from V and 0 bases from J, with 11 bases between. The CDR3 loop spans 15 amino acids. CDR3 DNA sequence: TGTGCCAGCAGTTTGACGCGGCCGTACCAAGAGACCCAGTACTTC. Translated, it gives CASSLTRPYQETQYF.

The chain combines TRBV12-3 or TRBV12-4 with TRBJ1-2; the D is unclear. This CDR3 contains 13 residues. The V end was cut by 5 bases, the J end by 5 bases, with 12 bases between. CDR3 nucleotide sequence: TGTGCCAGCAGTCCTATGCGTGCGTATGGCTACACCTTC. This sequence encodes CASSPMRAYGYTF.

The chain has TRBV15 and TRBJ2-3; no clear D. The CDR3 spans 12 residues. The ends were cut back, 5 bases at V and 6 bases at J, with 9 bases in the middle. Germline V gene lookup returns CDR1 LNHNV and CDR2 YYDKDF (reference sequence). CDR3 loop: CATSVRWDTQYF. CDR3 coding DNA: TGTGCCACCAGCGTTCGTTGGGATACGCAGTATTTT.

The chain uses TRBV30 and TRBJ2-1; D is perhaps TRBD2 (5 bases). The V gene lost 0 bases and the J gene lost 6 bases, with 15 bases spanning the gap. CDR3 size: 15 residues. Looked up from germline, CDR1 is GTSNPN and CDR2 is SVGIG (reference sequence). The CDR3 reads CAWSVLGSSTNEQFF. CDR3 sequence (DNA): TGTGCCTGGAGTGTACTAGGGTCTAGCACCAATGAGCAGTTCTTC.

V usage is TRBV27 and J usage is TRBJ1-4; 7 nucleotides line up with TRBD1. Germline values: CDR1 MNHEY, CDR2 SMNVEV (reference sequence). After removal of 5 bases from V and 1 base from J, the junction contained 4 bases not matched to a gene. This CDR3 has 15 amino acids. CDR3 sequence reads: CASSPPGGTNEKLFF. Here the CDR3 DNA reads TGTGCCAGCAGTCCACCAGGGGGAACTAATGAAAAACTGTTTTTT.

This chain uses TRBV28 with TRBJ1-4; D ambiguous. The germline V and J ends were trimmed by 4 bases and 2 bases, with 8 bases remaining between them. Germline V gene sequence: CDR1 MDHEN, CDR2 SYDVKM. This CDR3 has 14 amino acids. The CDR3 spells CASSSGSTNEKLFF. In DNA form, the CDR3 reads TGTGCCAGCAGTTCCGGCAGCACTAATGAAAAACTGTTTTTT.

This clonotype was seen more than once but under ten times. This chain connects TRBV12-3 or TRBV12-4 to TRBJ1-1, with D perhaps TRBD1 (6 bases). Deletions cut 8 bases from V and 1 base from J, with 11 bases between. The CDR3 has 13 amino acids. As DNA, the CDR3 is TGTGCCAGCGGGGGCGGGCGGAACACTGAAGCTTTCTTT. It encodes CASGGGRNTEAFF.

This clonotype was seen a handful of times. CDR3 sequence reads: CASSFAGPSNYGYTF. The CDR3 nucleotides read TGTGCCAGCAGTTTCGCAGGGCCGTCAAACTATGGCTACACCTTC. The chain employs TRBV12-3 or TRBV12-4 and TRBJ1-2; weak D call: TRBD1 (5 bases). With 3 bases removed from V and 2 bases from J, the gap between germline ends came to 13 bases. This CDR3 is built from 15 residues.

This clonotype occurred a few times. The CDR3 is CSVGAGGLGPFF. Written as DNA, the CDR3 is TGCAGCGTCGGAGCAGGGGGACTAGGGCCGTTCTTC. J is TRBJ2-1 and V is TRBV29-1; D may be TRBD2 (8 bases). Between the trimmed V and J ends, which lost 6 bases and 15 bases, there was a span of 21 bases. There are 12 residues in the CDR3. Germline V gene data show CDR1 as SQVTM and CDR2 as ANQGSEA.

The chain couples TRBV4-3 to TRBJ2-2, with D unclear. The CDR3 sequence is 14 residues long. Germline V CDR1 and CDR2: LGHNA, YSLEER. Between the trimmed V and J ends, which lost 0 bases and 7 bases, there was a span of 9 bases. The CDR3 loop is CASSQEGRDGELFF. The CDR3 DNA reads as TGCGCCAGCAGCCAAGAAGGGCGCGACGGGGAGCTGTTTTTT.

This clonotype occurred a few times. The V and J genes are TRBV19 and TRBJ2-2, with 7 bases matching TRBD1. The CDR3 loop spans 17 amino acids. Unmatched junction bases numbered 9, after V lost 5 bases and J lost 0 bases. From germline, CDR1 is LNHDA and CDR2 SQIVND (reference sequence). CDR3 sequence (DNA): TGTGCCAGTAGTTCGCCGACAGGGTCCACGAACACCGGGGAGCTGTTTTTT. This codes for CASSSPTGSTNTGELFF.

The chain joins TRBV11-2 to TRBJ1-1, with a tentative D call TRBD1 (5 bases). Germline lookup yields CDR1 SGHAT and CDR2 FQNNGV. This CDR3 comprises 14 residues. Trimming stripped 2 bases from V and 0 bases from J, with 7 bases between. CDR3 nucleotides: TGTGCCAGCAGCTTATGGGGGGTGAACACTGAAGCTTTCTTT. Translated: CASSLWGVNTEAFF.

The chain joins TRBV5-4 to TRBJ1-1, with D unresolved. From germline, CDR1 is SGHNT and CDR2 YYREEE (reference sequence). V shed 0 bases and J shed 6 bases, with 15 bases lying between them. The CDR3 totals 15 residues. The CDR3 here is CASSLARGGIPEAFF. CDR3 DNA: TGTGCCAGCAGCTTGGCCCGCGGAGGGATCCCTGAAGCTTTCTTT.

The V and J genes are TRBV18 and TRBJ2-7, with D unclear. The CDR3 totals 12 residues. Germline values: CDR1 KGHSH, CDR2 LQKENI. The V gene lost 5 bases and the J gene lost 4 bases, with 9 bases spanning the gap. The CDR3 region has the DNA TGTGCCAGCTCAATCACAGAATACGAGCAGTACTTC. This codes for CASSITEYEQYF.

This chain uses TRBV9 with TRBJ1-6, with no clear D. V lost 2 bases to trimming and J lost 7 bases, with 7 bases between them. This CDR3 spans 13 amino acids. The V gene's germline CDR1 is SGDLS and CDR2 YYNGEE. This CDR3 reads CASSVGSNSPLHF. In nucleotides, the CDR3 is TGTGCCAGCAGCGTGGGGTCAAATTCACCCCTCCACTTT.

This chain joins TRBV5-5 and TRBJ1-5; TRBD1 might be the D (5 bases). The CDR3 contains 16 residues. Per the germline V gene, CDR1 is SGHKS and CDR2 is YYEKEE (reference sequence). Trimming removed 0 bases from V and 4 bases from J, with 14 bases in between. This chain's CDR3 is CASSLDGRGSNQPQHF. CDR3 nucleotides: TGTGCCAGCAGCTTGGATGGTAGGGGTTCGAATCAGCCCCAGCATTTT.

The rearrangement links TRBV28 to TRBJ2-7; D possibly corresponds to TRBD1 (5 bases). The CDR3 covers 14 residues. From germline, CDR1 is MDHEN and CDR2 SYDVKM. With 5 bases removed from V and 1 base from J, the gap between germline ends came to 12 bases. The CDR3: CASSPDTPSYEQYF. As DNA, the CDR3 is TGTGCCAGCAGTCCGGACACTCCTTCCTACGAGCAGTACTTC.

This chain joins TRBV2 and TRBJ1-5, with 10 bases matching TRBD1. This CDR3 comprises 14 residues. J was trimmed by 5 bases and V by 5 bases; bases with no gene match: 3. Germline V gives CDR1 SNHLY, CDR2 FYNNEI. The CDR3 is CASSMTGGYQPQHF. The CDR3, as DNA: TGTGCCAGCAGTATGACAGGGGGCTATCAGCCCCAGCATTTT.

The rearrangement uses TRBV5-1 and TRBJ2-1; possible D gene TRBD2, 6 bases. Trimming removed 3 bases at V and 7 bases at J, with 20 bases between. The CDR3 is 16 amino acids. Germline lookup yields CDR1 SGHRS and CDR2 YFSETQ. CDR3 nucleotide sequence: TGCGCCAGCAGCTGGGGGTCTAGCGCGGGATGGAATGAGCAGTTCTTC. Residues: CASSWGSSAGWNEQFF.

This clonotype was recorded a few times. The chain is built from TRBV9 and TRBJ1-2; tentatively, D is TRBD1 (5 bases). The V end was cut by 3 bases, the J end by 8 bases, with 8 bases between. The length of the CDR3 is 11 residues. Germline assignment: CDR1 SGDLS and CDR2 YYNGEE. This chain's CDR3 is CASSEGIGYTF. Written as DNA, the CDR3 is TGTGCCAGCAGCGAGGGGATAGGCTACACCTTC.

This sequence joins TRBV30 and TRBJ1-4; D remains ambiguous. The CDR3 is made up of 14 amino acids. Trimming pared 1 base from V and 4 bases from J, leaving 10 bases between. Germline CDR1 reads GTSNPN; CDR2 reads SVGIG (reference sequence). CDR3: CAWSAETVNEKLFF. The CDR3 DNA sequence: TGTGCCTGGAGTGCTGAGACGGTTAATGAAAAACTGTTTTTT.

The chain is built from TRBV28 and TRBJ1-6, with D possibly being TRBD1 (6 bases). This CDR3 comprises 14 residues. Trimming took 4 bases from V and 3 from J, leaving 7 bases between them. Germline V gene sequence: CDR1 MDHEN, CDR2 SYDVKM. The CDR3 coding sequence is TGTGCCAGCAGTTCGGACAGCTATAATTCACCCCTCCACTTT. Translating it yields CASSSDSYNSPLHF.

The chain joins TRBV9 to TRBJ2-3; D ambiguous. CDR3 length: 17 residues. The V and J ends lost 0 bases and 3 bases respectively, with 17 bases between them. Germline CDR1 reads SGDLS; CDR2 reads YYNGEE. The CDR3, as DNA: TGTGCCAGCAGCGTAGGTTACTCTTGGGGTAGGACAGATACGCAGTATTTT. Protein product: CASSVGYSWGRTDTQYF.